This T cell receptor beta chain was captured by sequencing in a study of control samples from healthy donors and cancer patients. The method was immunoSEQ multiplex PCR; TCRdb's version includes in-frame clones alone and lacks a portion of them. The sample has 100,000 to 150,000 clones; about 88% are singletons. The CDR3 is 13 residues long. Between the trimmed V and J ends, which lost 3 bases and 4 bases, there was a span of 9 bases. The sample was blood. V is TRBV12-3 or TRBV12-4 and J is TRBJ1-2; D gene unclear. The sequence was collected from a man aged 18 to 35 in good health. The DNA for the CDR3 is TGTGCCAGCAGTTTTAGGAGAAGCTATGGCTACACCTTC. It is translated as CASSFRRSYGYTF.